This T cell receptor (beta chain) originates from a study of CD8 T cells in Susac syndrome. From germline, CDR1 is SQVTM and CDR2 ANQGSEA. Trimming took 6 bases from V and 5 from J; bases not matched to a gene: 11. The CDR3 runs to 14 residues. RNA was extracted with the RNeasy kit, and a quantity of roughly 0.5 to 1 ug was reverse transcribed using random hexamers. TCRdb itself ran the immunoSEQ multiplex PCR reads through MiXCR, one entry per CDR3 protein. The repertoire holds fewer than 250,000 distinct CDR3 sequences, roughly 92% seen once, with 0.09% to 0.12% in the top ten. The chain uses TRBV29-1 and TRBJ1-2; 8 bases match TRBD1. The TCR originated in a human donor in good health. Sequenced input: CD4+ T cells from PBMCs. CDR3 amino acids: CSVTPQGAGYGYTF. CDR3 DNA sequence: TGCAGCGTGACCCCGCAGGGGGCTGGGTATGGCTACACCTTC.